A selection of T cell receptor beta chains follows, all from one sample in a study of blood T cell repertoires in COVID-19. Sequencing was performed with immunoSEQ multiplex PCR; in TCRdb, only in-frame clones are kept and a portion is missing. The table records hundreds of thousands of clones, around 90% of them present only once. Sequencing was carried out using peripheral blood. The source is a man aged 18 to 29 with active or convalescent COVID-19. Each CDR3 is given with its conserved first and last residue. D genes are given only for firm matches. Only some rows state a clone size, as once, few, many or a class for expanded clones.

J: TRBJ1-5
D: TRBD1
V: TRBV19
size: few
CDR3: CASSRGQFNQPQHF
DNA: TGTGCCAGTAGTAGGGGACAGTTCAATCAGCCCCAGCATTTT

J: TRBJ1-3
D: .
V: TRBV12-3/TRBV12-4
size: .
CDR3: CASTPGVGNTIYF
DNA: TGTGCCAGCACCCCAGGGGTCGGAAACACCATATATTTT

J: TRBJ1-1
D: .
V: TRBV9
size: .
CDR3: CASSQGTEAFF
DNA: TGTGCCAGCAGCCAGGGCACTGAAGCTTTCTTT

J: TRBJ1-2
D: .
V: TRBV6-6
size: .
CDR3: CASSPGGGYGYTF
DNA: TGTGCCAGCAGCCCCGGGGGGGGGTATGGCTACACCTTC

J: TRBJ2-7
D: .
V: TRBV10-2
size: .
CDR3: CASSESFFLDRDPYEQYF
DNA: TGCGCCAGCAGTGAGTCGTTTTTTTTGGACAGAGACCCCTACGAGCAGTACTTC

J: TRBJ1-2
D: .
V: TRBV7-2
size: .
CDR3: CASSSTGVTGYYGYTF
DNA: TGTGCCAGCAGCTCGACGGGCGTGACAGGTTACTATGGCTACACCTTC

J: TRBJ1-2
D: .
V: TRBV3-1/TRBV3-2
size: .
CDR3: CASSQGGGYGYTF
DNA: TGTGCCAGCAGCCAAGGGGGCGGCTATGGCTACACCTTC

J: TRBJ1-6
D: .
V: TRBV10-2
size: .
CDR3: CASSELQGRNSPLHF
DNA: TGCGCCAGCAGTGAGCTACAGGGCCGAAATTCACCCCTCCACTTT

J: TRBJ1-2
D: TRBD1
V: TRBV27
size: .
CDR3: CASKAGGSGYTF
DNA: TGTGCCAGCAAAGCAGGGGGCTCTGGCTACACCTTC

J: TRBJ1-5
D: .
V: TRBV27
size: .
CDR3: CASSYYSNQPQHF
DNA: TGTGCCAGCAGTTATTATAGCAATCAGCCCCAGCATTTT

J: TRBJ1-3
D: .
V: TRBV5-1
size: .
CDR3: CASSLAAGHGSTIYF
DNA: TGCGCCAGCAGCTTGGCTGCGGGCCATGGAAGCACCATATATTTT

J: TRBJ1-4
D: .
V: TRBV4-1
size: .
CDR3: CASRLGGTNEKLFF
DNA: TGCGCCAGCAGGCTTGGGGGGACTAATGAAAAACTGTTTTTT

J: TRBJ1-1
D: .
V: TRBV7-3
size: .
CDR3: CASSNQRASLAGTEAFF
DNA: TGTGCCAGCAGCAATCAGCGGGCTTCCCTTGCGGGCACTGAAGCTTTCTTT

J: TRBJ1-3
D: .
V: TRBV9
size: .
CDR3: CASSTSSGNTIYF
DNA: TGTGCCAGCAGCACGAGCTCTGGAAACACCATATATTTT

J: TRBJ1-3
D: .
V: TRBV19
size: .
CDR3: CASSLQSSGNTIYF
DNA: TGTGCCAGTAGCTTACAGAGCTCTGGAAACACCATATATTTT

J: TRBJ2-4
D: TRBD2
V: TRBV6-5
size: .
CDR3: CAAAELAGGKYF
DNA: TGTGCCGCCGCGGAACTAGCGGGGGGGAAGTACTTC

J: TRBJ1-5
D: .
V: TRBV7-9
size: .
CDR3: CASSLKGEQPQHF
DNA: TGTGCCAGCAGCCTGAAGGGAGAGCAGCCCCAGCATTTT

J: TRBJ1-2
D: TRBD1
V: TRBV5-6
size: once
CDR3: CASSSGTGVHYGYTF
DNA: TGTGCCAGCAGCAGCGGGACAGGGGTGCACTATGGCTACACCTTC

J: TRBJ2-1
D: TRBD1
V: TRBV12-3/TRBV12-4
size: .
CDR3: CASNLWDRPGFF
DNA: TGTGCCAGCAACCTATGGGACAGGCCTGGGTTCTTC

J: TRBJ2-1
D: .
V: TRBV5-6
size: .
CDR3: CASSSGYRSYNEQFF
DNA: TGTGCCAGCAGCTCAGGGTATCGCTCCTACAATGAGCAGTTCTTC

J: TRBJ1-6
D: .
V: TRBV19
size: .
CDR3: CASSPFARSYNSPLHF
DNA: TGTGCCAGTAGTCCCTTCGCCAGGTCCTATAATTCACCCCTCCACTTT

J: TRBJ2-1
D: .
V: TRBV6-5
size: .
CDR3: CASIRMGGNEQFF
DNA: TGTGCCAGCATTCGAATGGGGGGCAATGAGCAGTTCTTC

J: TRBJ1-2
D: .
V: TRBV27
size: .
CDR3: CASSFSPRRTANYGYTF
DNA: TGTGCCAGCAGTTTTTCTCCCAGGAGGACAGCTAACTATGGCTACACCTTC

J: TRBJ1-4
D: .
V: TRBV19
size: .
CDR3: CASSARRRLNEKLFF
DNA: TGTGCCAGTAGTGCCAGACGGCGGCTTAATGAAAAACTGTTTTTT

J: TRBJ2-7
D: .
V: TRBV21-1
size: .
CDR3: CASSKAGPKYEQYF
DNA: TGTGCCAGCAGCAAGGCGGGGCCCAAATACGAGCAGTACTTC

J: TRBJ1-1
D: TRBD1
V: TRBV19
size: .
CDR3: CASSDRGATEAFF
DNA: TGTGCCAGTAGTGACAGGGGTGCCACTGAAGCTTTCTTT

J: TRBJ1-3
D: .
V: TRBV6-1
size: once
CDR3: CASSEAIGAYSGNTIYF
DNA: TGTGCCAGCAGTGAAGCGATAGGGGCCTACTCTGGAAACACCATATATTTT

J: TRBJ2-5
D: .
V: TRBV3-1/TRBV3-2
size: .
CDR3: CASSQVRDNEETQYF
DNA: TGTGCCAGCAGCCAGGTCCGGGACAATGAAGAGACCCAGTACTTC

J: TRBJ2-2
D: .
V: TRBV11-2
size: .
CDR3: CASSSFSRVNTGELFF
DNA: TGTGCCAGCAGCTCCTTCTCGCGGGTAAACACCGGGGAGCTGTTTTTT

J: TRBJ1-2
D: TRBD1
V: TRBV3-1/TRBV3-2
size: .
CDR3: CASSQLTGAAGYTF
DNA: TGTGCCAGCAGCCAATTAACAGGGGCAGCTGGCTACACCTTC

J: TRBJ1-2
D: .
V: TRBV4-1
size: .
CDR3: CASSPGGGYGYTF
DNA: TGCGCCAGCAGCCCCGGGGGGGGCTATGGCTACACCTTC

J: TRBJ2-7
D: TRBD2
V: TRBV5-1
size: once
CDR3: CASSSTPGGLNEQYF
DNA: TGCGCCAGCAGCTCAACCCCGGGGGGGCTCAACGAGCAGTACTTC

J: TRBJ1-1
D: TRBD1
V: TRBV12-3/TRBV12-4
size: .
CDR3: CASSRQGEAFF
DNA: TGTGCCAGCAGCCGACAGGGCGAAGCTTTCTTT

J: TRBJ1-6
D: .
V: TRBV5-6
size: .
CDR3: CASSQSGAYSPLHF
DNA: TGTGCCAGCAGCCAGTCAGGGGCGTATTCACCCCTCCACTTT

J: TRBJ1-5
D: .
V: TRBV5-1
size: .
CDR3: CASSLAGGNQPQHF
DNA: TGCGCCAGCAGCTTGGCGGGGGGAAATCAGCCCCAGCATTTT

J: TRBJ2-2
D: .
V: TRBV5-6
size: .
CDR3: CASSLASDTGELFF
DNA: TGTGCCAGCAGCTTGGCAAGCGACACCGGGGAGCTGTTTTTT

J: TRBJ2-5
D: .
V: TRBV6-6
size: .
CDR3: CASSDPGNETQYF
DNA: TGTGCCAGCAGCGACCCGGGGAACGAGACCCAGTACTTC

J: TRBJ2-5
D: .
V: TRBV5-4
size: .
CDR3: CASSWRTDETQYF
DNA: TGTGCCAGCAGCTGGCGGACTGACGAGACCCAGTACTTC

J: TRBJ1-6
D: .
V: TRBV19
size: .
CDR3: CASSIGGSLNSPLHF
DNA: TGTGCCAGTAGTATCGGAGGGAGCCTGAATTCACCCCTCCACTTT

J: TRBJ1-1
D: .
V: TRBV5-1
size: .
CDR3: CASSLGAGTEAFF
DNA: TGCGCCAGCAGCTTGGGGGCGGGCACTGAAGCTTTCTTT

J: TRBJ1-1
D: TRBD1
V: TRBV4-3
size: .
CDR3: CASRDRVRGTEAFF
DNA: TGCGCCAGCAGGGACAGGGTGCGGGGGACTGAAGCTTTCTTT

J: TRBJ2-7
D: TRBD1
V: TRBV27
size: .
CDR3: CASSHGTAYEQYF
DNA: TGTGCCAGCAGTCATGGGACAGCCTACGAGCAGTACTTC

J: TRBJ2-3
D: TRBD1
V: TRBV6-4
size: .
CDR3: CASSAQGAGSTDTQYF
DNA: TGTGCCAGCAGTGCCCAGGGGGCGGGAAGCACAGATACGCAGTATTTT

J: TRBJ2-3
D: TRBD2
V: TRBV6-4
size: .
CDR3: CASVAGGTDTQYF
DNA: TGTGCCAGCGTGGCGGGGGGCACAGATACGCAGTATTTT

J: TRBJ1-2
D: .
V: TRBV4-2
size: .
CDR3: CASSQAGSNYGYTF
DNA: TGTGCCAGCAGCCAAGCGGGGTCTAACTATGGCTACACCTTC

J: TRBJ2-3
D: TRBD1
V: TRBV6-5
size: once
CDR3: CASSLTGPRTDTQYF
DNA: TGTGCCAGCAGTCTGACAGGGCCACGCACAGATACGCAGTATTTT

J: TRBJ2-7
D: .
V: TRBV11-2
size: once
CDR3: CASSLLLRGSGEQYF
DNA: TGTGCCAGCAGCTTACTACTCCGGGGATCGGGCGAGCAGTACTTC

J: TRBJ1-5
D: .
V: TRBV2
size: many
CDR3: CASNGATYQPQHF
DNA: TGTGCCAGCAATGGGGCCACCTATCAGCCCCAGCATTTT

J: TRBJ2-2
D: .
V: TRBV7-6
size: .
CDR3: CASSLVSTRGDWSTGELFF
DNA: TGTGCCAGCAGCTTAGTTTCCACTCGCGGGGATTGGAGCACCGGGGAGCTGTTTTTT

J: TRBJ2-1
D: TRBD1
V: TRBV4-3
size: .
CDR3: CASSQDRGGAYNEQFF
DNA: TGCGCCAGCAGCCAAGATCGAGGGGGCGCTTACAATGAGCAGTTCTTC

J: TRBJ2-7
D: TRBD1
V: TRBV6-4
size: .
CDR3: CASRRTPGQGVYEQYF
DNA: TGTGCCAGCAGAAGAACCCCGGGACAGGGAGTTTACGAGCAGTACTTC

J: TRBJ1-1
D: .
V: TRBV9
size: .
CDR3: CASSVEAGESEAFF
DNA: TGTGCCAGCAGCGTAGAGGCAGGGGAGTCTGAAGCTTTCTTT

J: TRBJ1-2
D: .
V: TRBV12-3/TRBV12-4
size: once
CDR3: CASSSTLNYGYTF
DNA: TGTGCCAGCAGTTCCACACTAAACTATGGCTACACCTTC

J: TRBJ2-7
D: TRBD2
V: TRBV6-2/TRBV6-3
size: many
CDR3: CASSYAALAGVIYEQYF
DNA: TGTGCCAGCAGTTACGCCGCACTAGCGGGGGTCATCTACGAGCAGTACTTC

J: TRBJ1-5
D: .
V: TRBV19
size: once
CDR3: CASSIGAINQPQHF
DNA: TGTGCCAGTAGTATAGGAGCTATCAATCAGCCCCAGCATTTT